These T cell receptor beta chains were read from a single sample in a study of OX40 agonist ivuxolimab in advanced cancers. The assay was immunoSEQ multiplex PCR, and TCRdb's table has in-frame clones only and misses some. The sample shows about 69,000 clones, approximately 80% of them seen only once. The specimen was CD4+ or CD8+ T cells sorted from blood, collected in a trial of the OX40 agonist ivuxolimab. The source of these receptors is an adult with an advanced solid tumor such as melanoma, head and neck, liver or kidney cancer. Both conserved end residues are part of each CDR3. The order of the fields is J gene, clone size, V gene, D gene, CDR3 protein, CDR3 DNA. The D gene is left open where the match is weak. Part of the rows lack a size; the others show once, few, many or a class for expanded clones.

TRBJ1-5 | NA | TRBV10-2 | NA | CATANRARGNQPQHF | TGCGCCACCGCAAACCGGGCCAGGGGCAATCAGCCCCAGCATTTT
TRBJ2-7 | NA | TRBV4-2 | TRBD2 | CASSQALSGGAPYEQYF | TGTGCCAGCAGCCAAGCCTTAAGCGGGGGGGCCCCCTACGAGCAGTACTTC
TRBJ2-7 | NA | TRBV6-5 | TRBD1 | CASSRGQGSYEQYF | TGTGCCAGCAGCAGGGGACAGGGCTCCTACGAGCAGTACTTC
TRBJ2-5 | NA | TRBV13 | TRBD2 | CASSLGGKWARETQYF | TGTGCCAGCAGCTTGGGGGGGAAATGGGCGCGAGAGACCCAGTACTTC
TRBJ1-3 | NA | TRBV5-4 | NA | CASSLGGVGGAGNTIYF | TGTGCCAGCAGCTTGGGAGGAGTGGGAGGAGCTGGAAACACCATATATTTT
TRBJ2-5 | NA | TRBV7-2 | NA | CASSLALGAGLYF | TGTGCCAGCAGCTTAGCGCTAGGGGCAGGGCTGTACTTC
TRBJ1-2 | few | TRBV28 | TRBD1 | CASSSSGRQGDYGYTF | TGTGCCAGCAGTTCCTCGGGCCGACAGGGAGACTATGGCTACACCTTC
TRBJ1-5 | NA | TRBV27 | TRBD1 | CASRAGGVRNQPQHF | TGTGCCAGCAGGGCAGGGGGGGTAAGGAATCAGCCCCAGCATTTT
TRBJ2-7 | NA | TRBV19 | NA | CASTASSGRPYEQYF | TGTGCCAGTACCGCCTCCTCAGGACGGCCCTACGAGCAGTACTTC
TRBJ2-5 | NA | TRBV28 | TRBD2 | CASSLGGSGAQETQYF | TGTGCCAGCAGTTTAGGCGGCAGCGGGGCACAAGAGACCCAGTACTTC
TRBJ2-7 | NA | TRBV6-5 | NA | CASSSRTGYEQYF | TGTGCCAGCAGTTCGCGTACAGGCTACGAGCAGTACTTC
TRBJ2-3 | NA | TRBV5-1 | TRBD2 | CASSLELAFTDTQYF | TGCGCCAGCAGCTTGGAACTAGCGTTCACAGATACGCAGTATTTT
TRBJ2-1 | NA | TRBV11-3 | TRBD2 | CASSLSGGANEQFF | TGTGCCAGCAGCTTAAGCGGGGGGGCGAATGAGCAGTTCTTC
TRBJ1-3 | NA | TRBV11-2 | NA | CASSLSNREGNTIYF | TGTGCCAGCAGCTTAAGTAACAGGGAGGGAAACACCATATATTTT
TRBJ1-2 | NA | TRBV6-6 | NA | CASSAYRETYGYTF | TGTGCCAGCAGTGCCTACCGGGAGACCTATGGCTACACCTTC
TRBJ2-1 | NA | TRBV10-1 | TRBD2 | CASSATSGGSEQFF | TGCGCCAGCAGTGCGACTAGCGGGGGAAGTGAGCAGTTCTTC
TRBJ2-6 | NA | TRBV6-1 | NA | CASNRAGANVLTF | TGTGCCAGCAACAGGGCTGGGGCCAACGTCCTGACTTTC
TRBJ2-6 | few | TRBV19 | NA | CASSDLSGANVLTF | TGTGCCAGTAGTGACCTCTCTGGGGCCAACGTCCTGACTTTC
TRBJ2-1 | NA | TRBV27 | NA | CASSSRLSGNEQFF | TGTGCCAGCAGTTCTCGACTATCCGGGAATGAGCAGTTCTTC
TRBJ2-1 | NA | TRBV27 | TRBD2 | CASSLYPPASGRSNEQFF | TGTGCCAGCAGTTTATACCCCCCCGCTAGCGGGAGGTCCAATGAGCAGTTCTTC
TRBJ1-6 | NA | TRBV15 | TRBD1 | CATSKDRGYSPLHF | TGTGCCACCAGCAAAGACAGGGGGTATTCACCCCTCCACTTT
TRBJ2-1 | NA | TRBV7-2 | TRBD2 | CASSFRTSGSGEQFF | TGTGCCAGCAGCTTCCGGACTAGCGGGAGTGGTGAGCAGTTCTTC
TRBJ2-3 | NA | TRBV18 | TRBD2 | CASSPYTSGSASTDTQYF | TGTGCCAGCTCACCTTATACTAGCGGTAGTGCTAGCACAGATACGCAGTATTTT
TRBJ2-7 | NA | TRBV6-1 | NA | CASRTIGVKDEQYF | TGTGCCAGCAGAACTATAGGGGTTAAGGACGAGCAGTACTTC
TRBJ1-1 | NA | TRBV28 | NA | CASSPPGHRVEAFF | TGTGCCAGCAGTCCCCCGGGGCATAGGGTTGAAGCTTTCTTT
TRBJ2-3 | NA | TRBV7-9 | NA | CASSLVTSRESDTQYF | TGTGCCAGCAGCTTAGTTACGAGCAGGGAGTCAGATACGCAGTATTTT
TRBJ2-7 | NA | TRBV5-4 | NA | CASSLGGLNQYF | TGTGCCAGCAGCTTGGGGGGATTGAATCAGTACTTC
TRBJ2-5 | NA | TRBV5-1 | TRBD1 | CASSLWTGRIQETQYF | TGCGCCAGCAGCTTGTGGACAGGGCGGATTCAAGAGACCCAGTACTTC
TRBJ1-2 | NA | TRBV30 | NA | CAHEEVRYGYTF | TGTGCCCATGAGGAGGTGCGTTATGGCTACACCTTC
TRBJ1-2 | few | TRBV19 | NA | CASKATNYGYTF | TGTGCCAGTAAGGCTACTAACTATGGCTACACCTTC
TRBJ2-3 | NA | TRBV5-1 | NA | CASSATGRKDTQYF | TGCGCCAGCAGCGCCACTGGACGGAAAGATACGCAGTATTTT